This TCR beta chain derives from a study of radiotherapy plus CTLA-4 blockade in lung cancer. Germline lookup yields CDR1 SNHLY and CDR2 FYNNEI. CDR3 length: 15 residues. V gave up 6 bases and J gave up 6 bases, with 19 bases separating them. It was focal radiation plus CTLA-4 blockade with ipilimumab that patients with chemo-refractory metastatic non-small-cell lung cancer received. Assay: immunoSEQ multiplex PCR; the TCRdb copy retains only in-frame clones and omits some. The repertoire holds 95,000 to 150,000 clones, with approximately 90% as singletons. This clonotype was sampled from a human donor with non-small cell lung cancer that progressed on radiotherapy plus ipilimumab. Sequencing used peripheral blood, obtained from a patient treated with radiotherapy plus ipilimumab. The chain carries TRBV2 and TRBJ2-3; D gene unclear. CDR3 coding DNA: TGTGCCAGCAGCGTTGGGATCACATCGGGTGATACGCAGTATTTT. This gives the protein CASSVGITSGDTQYF.